What follows are 5 T cell receptor beta chains derived from one specimen sequenced in a study of T cell repertoires in cytomegalovirus infection. No antigen has been identified for these receptors. A single record per CDR3 protein comes from TCRdb applying MiXCR to the reads. This table has roughly 700,000 distinct CDR3 sequences, 33% appearing once. This sample comprised cultured PBMCs, obtained from culture after CMV antigen stimulation. All receptors derive from a human donor in good health (CMV status not recorded). Some clones in this sample may be carry-over from other donors' samples.

This clonotype has just a few counts. This chain uses TRBV20-1 with TRBJ1-2, with D possibly matching TRBD1 (5 bases). The germline V and J ends were trimmed by 5 bases and 4 bases, with 14 bases remaining between them. Germline CDR1 is DFQATT and CDR2 is SNEGSKA (reference sequence). CDR3 length: 13 amino acids. The CDR3 loop reads CSAGGTELYGYTF. CDR3 in DNA: TGCAGTGCTGGGGGGACGGAACTCTATGGCTACACCTTC.

This clonotype appeared a few times. The rearrangement joins TRBV27 to TRBJ2-7; a possible D gene is TRBD1 (6 bases). In germline, CDR1 is MNHEY, CDR2 SMNVEV (reference sequence). This CDR3 comprises 17 residues. Trimming took off 3 bases at V and 3 bases at J, with 21 bases between the two ends. As DNA, the CDR3 is TGTGCCAGCAGTTTGGCCGTGGACAGACCTTCGGACTACGAGCAGTACTTC. It specifies CASSLAVDRPSDYEQYF.

In regard to this clonotype: With a much larger clone just one base away, this may be a read error. In nucleotides, the CDR3 is TGTGCCAGCAGCTTAGTGAGGACTACAGATACGCAGTATTTT. Translating gives CASSLVRTTDTQYF. This chain connects TRBV11-2 to TRBJ2-3, with D possibly TRBD2 on 5 matching bases. Germline-derived CDR1 and CDR2 are SGHAT and FQNNGV. This CDR3 comprises 14 residues. V was clipped by 1 base and J by 3 bases, with 8 bases between them.

A remark on this clonotype: This may be a read error, as it is one base from a much larger clone. This chain joins TRBV7-6 and TRBJ2-3; D ambiguous. Germline V gene sequence: CDR1 SGHVS, CDR2 FNYEAQ. The CDR3 is 12 amino acids. V was trimmed by 5 bases and J by 6 bases, leaving 9 bases between them. Here the CDR3 reads CASSPHGDTQYF. The CDR3 region has the DNA TGTGCCAGCAGCCCCCATGGGGATACGCAGTATTTT.

This clonotype was found many times. The rearrangement joins TRBV7-9 to TRBJ2-7, with D possibly TRBD2 on 6 matching bases. V lost 4 bases and J lost 13, with 14 bases in between. Germline CDR1 reads SEHNR; CDR2 reads FQNEAQ (reference sequence). The CDR3 sequence is 11 residues long. The CDR3 spells CASSSSERAYF. The CDR3 region has the DNA TGTGCCAGCAGCTCAAGCGAGCGGGCTTACTTC.